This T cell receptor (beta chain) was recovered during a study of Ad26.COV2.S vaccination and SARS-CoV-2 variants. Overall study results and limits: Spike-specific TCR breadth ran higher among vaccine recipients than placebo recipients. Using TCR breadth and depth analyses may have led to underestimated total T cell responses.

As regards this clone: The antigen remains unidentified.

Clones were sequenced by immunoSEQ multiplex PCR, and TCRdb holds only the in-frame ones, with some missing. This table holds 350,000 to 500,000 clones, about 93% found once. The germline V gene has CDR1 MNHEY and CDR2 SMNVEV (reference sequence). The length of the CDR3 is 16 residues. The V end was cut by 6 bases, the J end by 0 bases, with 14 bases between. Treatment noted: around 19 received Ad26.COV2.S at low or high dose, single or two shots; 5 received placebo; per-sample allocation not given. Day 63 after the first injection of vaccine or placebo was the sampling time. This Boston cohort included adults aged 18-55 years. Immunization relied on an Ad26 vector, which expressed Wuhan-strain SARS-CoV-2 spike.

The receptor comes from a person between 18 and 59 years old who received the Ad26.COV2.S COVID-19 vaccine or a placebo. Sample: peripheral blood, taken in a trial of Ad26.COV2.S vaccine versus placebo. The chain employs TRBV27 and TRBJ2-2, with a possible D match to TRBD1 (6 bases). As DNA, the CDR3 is TGTGCCAGCAGCCCCAGGGGATGGGCGAACACCGGGGAGCTGTTTTTT. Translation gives CASSPRGWANTGELFF.